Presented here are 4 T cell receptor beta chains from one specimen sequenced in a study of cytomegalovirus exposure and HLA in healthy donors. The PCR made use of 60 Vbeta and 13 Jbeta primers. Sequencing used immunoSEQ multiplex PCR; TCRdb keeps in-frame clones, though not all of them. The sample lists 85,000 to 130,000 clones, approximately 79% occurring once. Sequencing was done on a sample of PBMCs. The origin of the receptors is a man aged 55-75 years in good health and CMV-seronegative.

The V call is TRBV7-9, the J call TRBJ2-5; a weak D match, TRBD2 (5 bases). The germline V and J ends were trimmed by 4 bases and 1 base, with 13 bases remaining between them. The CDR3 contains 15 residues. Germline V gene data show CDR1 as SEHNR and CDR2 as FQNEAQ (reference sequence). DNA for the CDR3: TGTGCCAGCAGCTCATACTCCGGGATCCAAGAGACCCAGTACTTC. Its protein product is CASSSYSGIQETQYF.

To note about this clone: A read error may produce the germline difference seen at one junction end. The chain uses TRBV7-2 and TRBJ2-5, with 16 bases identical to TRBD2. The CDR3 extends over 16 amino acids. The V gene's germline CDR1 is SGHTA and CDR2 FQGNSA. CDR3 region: CASSLAGTSGGAHLDF. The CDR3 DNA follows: TGTGCCAGCAGCTTAGCTGGGACTAGCGGGGGGGCTCATTTAGACTTC.

The DNA for the CDR3 is TGTGCCAGCCGCCTCGGACATAGCAATCAGCCCCAGCATTTT. Its protein is CASRLGHSNQPQHF. This chain connects TRBV7-2 to TRBJ1-5; a weak D match, TRBD1 (5 bases). The CDR3 runs 14 residues. Trimming cost V 8 bases and J 0 bases, with 11 bases left between them. Per germline, CDR1 SGHTA and CDR2 FQGNSA.

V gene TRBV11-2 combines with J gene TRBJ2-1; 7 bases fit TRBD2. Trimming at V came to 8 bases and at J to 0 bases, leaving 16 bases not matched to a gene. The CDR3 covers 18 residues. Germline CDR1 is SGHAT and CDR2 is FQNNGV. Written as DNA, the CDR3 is TGTGCCAGCTCGGGGGGTGGCGGGGGAAAACTCTCCTACAATGAGCAGTTCTTC. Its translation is CASSGGGGGKLSYNEQFF.